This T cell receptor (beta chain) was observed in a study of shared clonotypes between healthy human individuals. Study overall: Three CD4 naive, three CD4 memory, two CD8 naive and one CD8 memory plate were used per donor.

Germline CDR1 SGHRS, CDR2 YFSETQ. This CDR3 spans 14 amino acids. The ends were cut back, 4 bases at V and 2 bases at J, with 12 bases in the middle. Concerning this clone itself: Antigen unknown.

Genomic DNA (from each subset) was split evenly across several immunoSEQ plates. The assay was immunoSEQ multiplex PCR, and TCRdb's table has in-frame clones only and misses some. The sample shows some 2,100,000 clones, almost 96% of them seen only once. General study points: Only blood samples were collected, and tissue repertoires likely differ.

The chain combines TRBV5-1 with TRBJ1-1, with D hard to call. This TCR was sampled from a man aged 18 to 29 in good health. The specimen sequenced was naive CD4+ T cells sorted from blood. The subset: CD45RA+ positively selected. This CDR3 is CASSGSTLNTEAFF. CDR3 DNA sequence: TGCGCCAGCAGCGGTTCGACGCTAAACACTGAAGCTTTCTTT.